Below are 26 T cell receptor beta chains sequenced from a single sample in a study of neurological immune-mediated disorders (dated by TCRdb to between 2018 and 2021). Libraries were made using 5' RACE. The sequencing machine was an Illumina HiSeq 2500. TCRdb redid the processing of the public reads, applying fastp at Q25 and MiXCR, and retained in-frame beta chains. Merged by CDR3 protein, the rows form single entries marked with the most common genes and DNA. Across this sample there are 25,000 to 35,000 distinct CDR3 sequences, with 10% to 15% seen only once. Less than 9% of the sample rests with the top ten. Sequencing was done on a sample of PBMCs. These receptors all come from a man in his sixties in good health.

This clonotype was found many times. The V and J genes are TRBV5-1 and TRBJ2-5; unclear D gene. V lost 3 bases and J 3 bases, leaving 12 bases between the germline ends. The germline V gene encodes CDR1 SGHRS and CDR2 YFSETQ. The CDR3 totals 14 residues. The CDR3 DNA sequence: TGCGCCAGCAGCTACGACCCAAACAAAGAGACCCAGTACTTC. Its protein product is CASSYDPNKETQYF.

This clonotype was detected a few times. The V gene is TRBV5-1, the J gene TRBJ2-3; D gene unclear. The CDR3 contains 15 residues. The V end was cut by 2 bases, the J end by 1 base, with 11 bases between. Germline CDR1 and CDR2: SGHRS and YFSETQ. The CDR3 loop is CASSLAEPGTDTQYF. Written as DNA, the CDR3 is TGCGCCAGCAGCTTAGCCGAACCGGGCACAGATACGCAGTATTTT.

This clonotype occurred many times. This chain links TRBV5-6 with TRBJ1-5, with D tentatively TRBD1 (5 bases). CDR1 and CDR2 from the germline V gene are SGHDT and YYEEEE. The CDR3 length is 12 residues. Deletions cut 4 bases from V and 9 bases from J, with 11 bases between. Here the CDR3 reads CASSLTGGPQHF. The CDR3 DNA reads TGTGCCAGCAGCCTGACGGGGGGGCCCCAGCATTTT.

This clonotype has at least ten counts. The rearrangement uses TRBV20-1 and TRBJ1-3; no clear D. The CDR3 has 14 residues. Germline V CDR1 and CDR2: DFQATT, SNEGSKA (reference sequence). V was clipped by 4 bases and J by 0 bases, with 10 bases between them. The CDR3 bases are TGCAGTGCTAAGAGGTTTATCTCTGGAAACACCATATATTTT. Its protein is CSAKRFISGNTIYF.

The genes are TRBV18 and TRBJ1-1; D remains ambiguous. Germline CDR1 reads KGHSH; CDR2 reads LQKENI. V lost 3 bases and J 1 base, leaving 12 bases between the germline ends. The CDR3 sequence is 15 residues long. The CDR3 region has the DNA TGTGCCAGCTCACCCTCCCCTGTTGGGAACACTGAAGCTTTCTTT. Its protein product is CASSPSPVGNTEAFF.

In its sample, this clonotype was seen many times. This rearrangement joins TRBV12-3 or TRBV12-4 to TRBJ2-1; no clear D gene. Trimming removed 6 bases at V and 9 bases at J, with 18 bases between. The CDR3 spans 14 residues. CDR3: CASSPRPRNFEQFF. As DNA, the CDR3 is TGTGCCAGCAGCCCACGGCCAAGGAATTTTGAGCAGTTCTTC.

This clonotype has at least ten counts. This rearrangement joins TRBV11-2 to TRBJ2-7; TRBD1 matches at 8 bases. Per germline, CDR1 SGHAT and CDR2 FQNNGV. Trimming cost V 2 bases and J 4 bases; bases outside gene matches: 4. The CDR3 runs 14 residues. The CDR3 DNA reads TGTGCCAGCAGCTTACAGGGGGCGCTTTACGAGCAGTACTTC. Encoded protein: CASSLQGALYEQYF.

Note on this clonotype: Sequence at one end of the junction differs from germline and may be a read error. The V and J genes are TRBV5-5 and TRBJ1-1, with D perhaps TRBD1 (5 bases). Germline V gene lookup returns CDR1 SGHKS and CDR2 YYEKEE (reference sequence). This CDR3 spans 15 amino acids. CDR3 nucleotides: TGTGCCAGCAGCAAGTACAGTGGTGCGGGGACTGAAGCTATCTTT. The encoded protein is CASSKYSGAGTEAIF.

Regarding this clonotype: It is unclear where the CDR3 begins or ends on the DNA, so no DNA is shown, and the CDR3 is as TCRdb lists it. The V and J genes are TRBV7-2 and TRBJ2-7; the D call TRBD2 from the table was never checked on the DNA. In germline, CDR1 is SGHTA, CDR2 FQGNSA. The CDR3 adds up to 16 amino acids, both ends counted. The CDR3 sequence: CVSSRVASGISYELYF.

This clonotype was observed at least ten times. Here the CDR3 reads CASSRGNTGELFF. The CDR3 nucleotides read TGTGCCAGCAGCAGGGGAAACACCGGGGAGCTGTTTTTT. The chain carries TRBV28 and TRBJ2-2; TRBD1 might be the D (6 bases). The V and J ends lost 6 bases and 2 bases respectively, with 7 bases between them. Germline CDR1 MDHEN, CDR2 SYDVKM. The CDR3 length is 13 residues. Filled out from reference TRBV28 and TRBJ2-2, the complete variable domain reads DVKVTQSSRYLVKRTGEKVFLECVQDMDHENMFWYRQDPGLGLRLIYFSYDVKMKEKGDIPEGYSVSREKKERFSLILESASTNQTSMYLCASSRGNTGELFFGEGSRLTVL.

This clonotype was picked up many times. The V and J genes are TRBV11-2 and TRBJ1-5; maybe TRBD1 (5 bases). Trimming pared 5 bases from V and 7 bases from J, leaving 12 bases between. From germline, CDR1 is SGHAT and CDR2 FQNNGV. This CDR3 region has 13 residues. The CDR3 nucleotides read TGTGCCAGCAGCCGCGGTAGGGGCCAGCCCCAGCATTTT. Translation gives CASSRGRGQPQHF.

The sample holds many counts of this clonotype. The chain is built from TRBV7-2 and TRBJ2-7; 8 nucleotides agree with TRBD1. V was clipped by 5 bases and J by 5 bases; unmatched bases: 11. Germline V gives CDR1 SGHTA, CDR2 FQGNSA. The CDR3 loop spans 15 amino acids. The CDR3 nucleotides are TGTGCCAGCAGCAGGGGTGGTCAGGGGGCGAACGAGCAGTACTTC. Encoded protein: CASSRGGQGANEQYF.

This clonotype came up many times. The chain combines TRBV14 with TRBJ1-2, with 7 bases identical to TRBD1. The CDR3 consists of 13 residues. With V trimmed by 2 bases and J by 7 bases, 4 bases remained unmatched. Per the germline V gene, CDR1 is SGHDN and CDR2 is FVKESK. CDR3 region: CASSQRGGIGYTF. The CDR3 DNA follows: TGTGCCAGCAGCCAAAGAGGGGGCATTGGCTACACCTTC.

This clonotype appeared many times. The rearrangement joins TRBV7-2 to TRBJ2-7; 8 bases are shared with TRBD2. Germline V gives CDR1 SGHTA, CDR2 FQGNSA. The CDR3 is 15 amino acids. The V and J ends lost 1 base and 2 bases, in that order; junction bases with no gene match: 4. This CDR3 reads CASSLDSGMTYEQYF. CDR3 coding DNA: TGTGCCAGCAGCTTAGATAGCGGGATGACCTACGAGCAGTACTTC.

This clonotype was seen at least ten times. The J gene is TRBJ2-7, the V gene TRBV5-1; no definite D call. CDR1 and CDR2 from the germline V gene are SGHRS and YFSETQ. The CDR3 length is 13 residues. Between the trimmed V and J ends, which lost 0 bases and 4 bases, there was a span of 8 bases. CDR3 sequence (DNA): TGCGCCAGCAGCTTGGCTGACATTTACGAGCAGTACTTC. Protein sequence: CASSLADIYEQYF.

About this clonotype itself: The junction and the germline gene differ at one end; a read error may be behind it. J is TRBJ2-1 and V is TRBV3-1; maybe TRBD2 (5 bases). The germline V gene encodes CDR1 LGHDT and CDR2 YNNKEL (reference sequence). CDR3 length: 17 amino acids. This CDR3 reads CASSQGVWASNYNEKFF. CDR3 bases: TGTGCCAGCAGCCAAGGGGTTTGGGCTAGCAACTACAATGAGAAGTTCTTC.

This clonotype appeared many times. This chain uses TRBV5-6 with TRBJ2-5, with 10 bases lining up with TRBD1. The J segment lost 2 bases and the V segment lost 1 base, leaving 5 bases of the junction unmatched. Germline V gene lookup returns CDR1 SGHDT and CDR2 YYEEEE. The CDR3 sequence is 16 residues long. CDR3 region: CASSLSVGQGQETQYF. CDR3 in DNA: TGTGCCAGCAGCTTGTCGGTGGGACAGGGGCAAGAGACCCAGTACTTC. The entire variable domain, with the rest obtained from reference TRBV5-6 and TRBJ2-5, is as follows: DAGVTQSPTHLIKTRGQQVTLRCSPKSGHDTVSWYQQALGQGPQFIFQYYEEEERQRGNFPDRFSGHQFPNYSSELNVNALLLGDSALYLCASSLSVGQGQETQYFGPGTRLLVL.

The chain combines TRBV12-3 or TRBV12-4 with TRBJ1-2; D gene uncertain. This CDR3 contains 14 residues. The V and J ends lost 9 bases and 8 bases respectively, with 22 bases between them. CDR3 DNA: TGTGCCAGTAGACAAGGGTCCAGCGGTCGGGGCTACACCTTC. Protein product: CASRQGSSGRGYTF.

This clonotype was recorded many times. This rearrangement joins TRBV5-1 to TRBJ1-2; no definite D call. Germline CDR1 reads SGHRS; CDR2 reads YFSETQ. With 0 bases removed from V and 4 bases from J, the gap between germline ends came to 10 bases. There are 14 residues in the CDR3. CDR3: CASSLEPGSYGYTF. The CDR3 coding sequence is TGCGCCAGCAGCTTGGAACCGGGGAGCTATGGCTACACCTTC.

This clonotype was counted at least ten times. The CDR3 nucleotides read TGTGCCAGCTCACCATACCTAGCGGGAGGAACTAACAATGAGCAGTTCTTC. This sequence encodes CASSPYLAGGTNNEQFF. The rearrangement uses TRBV18 and TRBJ2-1; 11 positions agree with TRBD2. V trimming: 2 bases; J trimming: 5 bases; junction bases outside the gene matches: 8. CDR1 is KGHSH, CDR2 LQKENI, per germline. The CDR3 sequence is 17 residues long.

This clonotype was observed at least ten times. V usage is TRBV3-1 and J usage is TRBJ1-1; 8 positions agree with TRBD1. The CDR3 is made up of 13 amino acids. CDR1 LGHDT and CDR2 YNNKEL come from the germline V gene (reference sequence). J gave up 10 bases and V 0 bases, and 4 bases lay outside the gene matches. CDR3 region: CASSQDRGQGAFF. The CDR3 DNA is TGTGCCAGCAGCCAAGATCGAGGACAGGGAGCTTTCTTT.

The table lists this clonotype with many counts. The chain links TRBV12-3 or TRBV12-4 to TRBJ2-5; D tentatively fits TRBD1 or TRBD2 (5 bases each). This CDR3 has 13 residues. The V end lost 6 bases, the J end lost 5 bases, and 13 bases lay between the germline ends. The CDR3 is CASSPGTVETQYF. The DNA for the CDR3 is TGTGCCAGCAGCCCCGGGACGGTCGAGACCCAGTACTTC.

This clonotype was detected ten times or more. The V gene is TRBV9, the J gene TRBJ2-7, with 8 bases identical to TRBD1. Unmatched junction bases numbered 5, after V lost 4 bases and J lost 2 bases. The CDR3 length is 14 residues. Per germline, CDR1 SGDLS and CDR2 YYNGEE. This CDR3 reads CASSPRQGPYEQYF. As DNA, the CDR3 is TGTGCCAGCAGCCCGAGACAGGGGCCCTACGAGCAGTACTTC.

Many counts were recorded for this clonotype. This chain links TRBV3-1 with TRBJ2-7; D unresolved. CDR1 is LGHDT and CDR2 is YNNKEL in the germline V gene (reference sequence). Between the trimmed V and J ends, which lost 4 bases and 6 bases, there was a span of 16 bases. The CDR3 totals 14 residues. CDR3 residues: CASSPSRVVFEQYF. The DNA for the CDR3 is TGTGCCAGCAGCCCCAGTCGGGTCGTTTTCGAGCAGTACTTC.

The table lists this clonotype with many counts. The CDR3 is CSVIHPNSYRAGYGYTF. DNA of the CDR3: TGCAGCGTCATACATCCAAACAGTTACAGAGCTGGGTATGGCTACACCTTC. The V call is TRBV29-1, the J call TRBJ1-2; no clear D. The germline V gene has CDR1 SQVTM and CDR2 ANQGSEA. There are 17 residues in the CDR3. The ends were cut back, 6 bases at V and 5 bases at J, with 28 bases in the middle.

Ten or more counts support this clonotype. The chain's CDR3 is CASSPRGLTGASGNTIYF. The CDR3 DNA sequence: TGTGCCAGCAGTCCCCGGGGTCTGACAGGGGCCTCTGGAAACACCATATATTTT. The J gene is TRBJ1-3, the V gene TRBV12-3 or TRBV12-4, with 8 nucleotides matching TRBD1. With 5 bases clipped from V and 0 bases from J, the junction kept 12 bases outside the gene matches. This CDR3 has 18 residues.